This T cell receptor (beta chain) derives from a study of HIV-infected patients and healthy controls. Broader study findings: Size-matching overweighted rare events from HIV-infected data when comparing patients with controls.

Whole blood was used without fractionation, so all unsorted peripheral T cells were included. The CDR3 runs to 16 residues. Germline CDR1 is MRHNA and CDR2 is SNTAGT. V gave up 2 bases and J gave up 0 bases; unmatched junction bases: 0. Alpha and beta constant-region primers primed reverse transcription of around 500 ng RNA. Using multiplexing indices, alpha and beta chain libraries were generated apart by chain-specific third strand synthesis. TCRdb re-derived calls from the 5' RACE reads in MiXCR, one entry per CDR3 protein. The sample has under 20,000 distinct CDR3 sequences; roughly 9% are singletons. This clonotype is categorized as medium-sized. Antigen specificity is unknown.

The sample comprised blood. The rearrangement uses TRBV6-4 and TRBJ2-3; TRBD2 matches 12 bases. The clonotype comes from an adult in good health. CDR3 in DNA: TGTGCCAGCAGTGACGGGACTAGCGGGAGCACAGATACGCAGTATTTT. This sequence encodes CASSDGTSGSTDTQYF.